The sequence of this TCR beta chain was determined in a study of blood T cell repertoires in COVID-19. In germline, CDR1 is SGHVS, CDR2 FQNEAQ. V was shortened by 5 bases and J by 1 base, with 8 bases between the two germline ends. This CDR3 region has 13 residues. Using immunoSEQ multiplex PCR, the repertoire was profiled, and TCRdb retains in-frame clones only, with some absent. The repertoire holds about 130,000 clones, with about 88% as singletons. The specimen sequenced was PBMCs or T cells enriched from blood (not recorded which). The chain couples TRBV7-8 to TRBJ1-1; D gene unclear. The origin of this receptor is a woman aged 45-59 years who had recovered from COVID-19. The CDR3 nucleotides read TGTGCCAGCAGCAGTGACACGAACACTGAAGCTTTCTTT. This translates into CASSSDTNTEAFF.